At least ten counts were recorded for the clone carrying this TCR beta chain. The data originate from a study of blood T cell repertoires in COVID-19. About the study: The samples span acute and convalescent COVID-19 from the United States, Italy and Spain. T cells, B-cell-depleted T cells, or PBMCs provided the cDNA or gDNA that served as material.

As originally analysed: Reference gene primer amplification gave nucleated cell count estimates. Clones were read by immunoSEQ multiplex PCR, and TCRdb kept only the in-frame ones, dropping some. V, J and clone size reflect that table, while D and trimming were determined from the DNA. Of about 150,000 clones listed, about 87% were seen once; the top ten hold roughly 35%. With 8 bases clipped from V and 2 bases from J, the junction kept 8 bases outside the gene matches. The CDR3 totals 13 residues. Germline CDR1 is GTSNPN and CDR2 is SVGIG (reference sequence). This chain connects TRBV30 to TRBJ1-2; TRBD1 agrees at 7 bases. This clonotype was sampled from a man aged 45 to 65 who had recovered from COVID-19. Material: peripheral blood. CDR3 region: CARGRDSNYGYTF. The DNA of the CDR3 is TGTGCCAGAGGACGGGACAGCAACTATGGCTACACCTTC.